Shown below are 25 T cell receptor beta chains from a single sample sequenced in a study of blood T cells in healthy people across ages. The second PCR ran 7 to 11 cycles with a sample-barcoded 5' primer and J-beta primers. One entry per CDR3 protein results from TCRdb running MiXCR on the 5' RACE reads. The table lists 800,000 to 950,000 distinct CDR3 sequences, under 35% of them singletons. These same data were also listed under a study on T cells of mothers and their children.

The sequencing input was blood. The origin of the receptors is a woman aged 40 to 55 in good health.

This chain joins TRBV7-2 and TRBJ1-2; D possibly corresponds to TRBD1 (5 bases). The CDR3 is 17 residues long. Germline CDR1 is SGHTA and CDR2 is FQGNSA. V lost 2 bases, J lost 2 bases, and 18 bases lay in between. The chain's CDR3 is CASSLTGLSCTNYGYTF. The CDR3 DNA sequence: TGTGCCAGCAGCTTAACAGGCCTCTCCTGTACCAACTATGGCTACACCTTC.

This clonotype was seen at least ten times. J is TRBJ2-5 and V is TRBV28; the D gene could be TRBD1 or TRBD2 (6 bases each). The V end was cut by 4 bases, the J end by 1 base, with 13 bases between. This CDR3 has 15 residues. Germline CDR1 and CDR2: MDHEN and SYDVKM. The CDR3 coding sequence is TGTGCCAGCAGTTCCCCGGGGGCTCTCCAAGAGACCCAGTACTTC. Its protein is CASSSPGALQETQYF.

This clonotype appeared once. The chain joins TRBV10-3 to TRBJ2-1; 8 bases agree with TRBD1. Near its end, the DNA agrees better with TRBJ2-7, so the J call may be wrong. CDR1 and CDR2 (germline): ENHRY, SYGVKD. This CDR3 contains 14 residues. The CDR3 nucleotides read TGTGCCGTCTCGGGCGGGACAGGCGACAATGAGCAGTACTTC. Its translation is CAVSGGTGDNEQYF.

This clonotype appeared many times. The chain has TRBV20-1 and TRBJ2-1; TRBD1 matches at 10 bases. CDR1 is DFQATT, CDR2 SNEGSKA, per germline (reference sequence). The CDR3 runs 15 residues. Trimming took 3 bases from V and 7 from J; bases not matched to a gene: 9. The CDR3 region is CSARIRQGAGNEQFF. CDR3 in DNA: TGCAGTGCTAGGATCCGACAGGGGGCAGGGAATGAGCAGTTCTTC.

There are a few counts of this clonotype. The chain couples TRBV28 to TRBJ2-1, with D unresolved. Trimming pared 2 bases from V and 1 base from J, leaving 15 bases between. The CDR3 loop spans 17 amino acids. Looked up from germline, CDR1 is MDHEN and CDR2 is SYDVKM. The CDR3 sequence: CASSLGILESSYNEQFF. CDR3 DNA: TGTGCCAGCAGTTTAGGGATCCTAGAGAGTTCCTACAATGAGCAGTTCTTC.

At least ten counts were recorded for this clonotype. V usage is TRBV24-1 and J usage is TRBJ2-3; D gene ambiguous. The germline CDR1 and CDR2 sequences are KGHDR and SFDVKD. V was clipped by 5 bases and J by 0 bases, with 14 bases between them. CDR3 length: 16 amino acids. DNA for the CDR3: TGTGCCACCAGTGGCGGAGTTCCCCCTAGCACAGATACGCAGTATTTT. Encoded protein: CATSGGVPPSTDTQYF.

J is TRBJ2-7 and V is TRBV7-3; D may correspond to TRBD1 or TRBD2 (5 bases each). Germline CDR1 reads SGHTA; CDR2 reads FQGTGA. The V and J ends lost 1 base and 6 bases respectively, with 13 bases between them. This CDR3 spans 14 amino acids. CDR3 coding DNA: TGTGCCAGCAGCTTAAGTAGAGGGGATACCGAGCAGTACTTC. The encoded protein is CASSLSRGDTEQYF.

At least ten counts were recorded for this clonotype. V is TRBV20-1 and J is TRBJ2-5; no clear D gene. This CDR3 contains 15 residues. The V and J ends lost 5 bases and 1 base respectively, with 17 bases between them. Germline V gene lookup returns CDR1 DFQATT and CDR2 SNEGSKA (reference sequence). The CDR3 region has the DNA TGCAGTGCTTACTCCGGCCAGGCAACCCAAGAGACCCAGTACTTC. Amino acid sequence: CSAYSGQATQETQYF.

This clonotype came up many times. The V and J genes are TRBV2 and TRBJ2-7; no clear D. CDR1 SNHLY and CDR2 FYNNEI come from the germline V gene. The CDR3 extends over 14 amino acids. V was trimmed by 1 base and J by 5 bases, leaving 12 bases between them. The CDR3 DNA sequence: TGTGCCAGCAGTGAAGTTGGGGTCAATGACGAGCAGTACTTC. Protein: CASSEVGVNDEQYF.

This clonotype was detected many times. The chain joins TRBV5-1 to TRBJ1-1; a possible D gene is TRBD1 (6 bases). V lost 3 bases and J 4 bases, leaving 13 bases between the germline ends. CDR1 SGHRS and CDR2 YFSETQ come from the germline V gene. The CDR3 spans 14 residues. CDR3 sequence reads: CASSSITGLTEAFF. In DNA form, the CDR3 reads TGCGCCAGCAGCTCCATCACAGGGCTCACTGAAGCTTTCTTT.

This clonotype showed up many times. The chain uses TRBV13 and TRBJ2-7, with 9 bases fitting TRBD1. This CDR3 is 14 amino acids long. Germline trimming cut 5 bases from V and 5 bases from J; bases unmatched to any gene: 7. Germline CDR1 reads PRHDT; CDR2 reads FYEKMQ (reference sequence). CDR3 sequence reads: CASSPGTGLDEQYF. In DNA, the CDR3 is TGTGCCAGCAGCCCAGGGACAGGGCTAGACGAGCAGTACTTC.

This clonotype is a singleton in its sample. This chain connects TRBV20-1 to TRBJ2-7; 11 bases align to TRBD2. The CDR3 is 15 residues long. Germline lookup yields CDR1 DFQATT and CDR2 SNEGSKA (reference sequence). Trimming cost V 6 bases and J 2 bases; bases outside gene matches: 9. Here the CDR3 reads CSATSGVSFPYEQYF. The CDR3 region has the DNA TGCAGTGCGACTAGCGGGGTTTCTTTCCCCTACGAGCAGTACTTC.

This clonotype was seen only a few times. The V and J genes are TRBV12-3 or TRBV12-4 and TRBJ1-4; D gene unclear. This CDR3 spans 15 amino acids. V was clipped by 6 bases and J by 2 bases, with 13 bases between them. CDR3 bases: TGTGCCAGCAGCCCAGGTTTGGCGACTAATGAAAAACTGTTTTTT. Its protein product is CASSPGLATNEKLFF.

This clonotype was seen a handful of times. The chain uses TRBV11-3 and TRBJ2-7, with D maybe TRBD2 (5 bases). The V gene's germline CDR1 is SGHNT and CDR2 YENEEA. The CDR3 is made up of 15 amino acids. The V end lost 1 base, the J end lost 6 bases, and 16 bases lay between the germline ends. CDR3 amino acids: CASSLGIFEGGEQYF. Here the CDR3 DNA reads TGTGCCAGCAGCTTAGGCATTTTCGAGGGTGGCGAGCAGTACTTC.

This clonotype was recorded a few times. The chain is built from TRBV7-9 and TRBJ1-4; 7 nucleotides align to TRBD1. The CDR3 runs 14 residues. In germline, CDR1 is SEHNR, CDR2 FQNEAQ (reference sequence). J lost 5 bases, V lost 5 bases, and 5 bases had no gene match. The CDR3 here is CASSPDRTNEKLFF. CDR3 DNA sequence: TGTGCCAGCAGCCCGGACAGGACAAATGAAAAACTGTTTTTT.

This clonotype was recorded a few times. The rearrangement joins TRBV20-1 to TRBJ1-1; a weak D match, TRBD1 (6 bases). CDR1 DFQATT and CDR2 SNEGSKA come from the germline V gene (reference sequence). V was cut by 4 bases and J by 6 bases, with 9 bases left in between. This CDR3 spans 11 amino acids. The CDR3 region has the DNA TGCAGTGCTAAGGGGGTCGCTGAAGCTTTCTTT. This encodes CSAKGVAEAFF.

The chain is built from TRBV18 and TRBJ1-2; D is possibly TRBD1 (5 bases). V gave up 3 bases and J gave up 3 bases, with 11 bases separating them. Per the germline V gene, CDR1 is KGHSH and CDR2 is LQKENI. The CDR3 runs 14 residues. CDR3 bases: TGTGCCAGCTCACCCAGGGTTAATGACTATGGCTACACCTTC. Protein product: CASSPRVNDYGYTF.

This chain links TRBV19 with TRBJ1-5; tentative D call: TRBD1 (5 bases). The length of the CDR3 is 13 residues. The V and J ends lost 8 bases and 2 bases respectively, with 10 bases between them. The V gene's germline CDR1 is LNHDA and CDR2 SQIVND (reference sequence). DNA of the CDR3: TGTGCCAGTTGTCTGGGGGGCAATCAGCCCCAGCATTTT. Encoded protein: CASCLGGNQPQHF.

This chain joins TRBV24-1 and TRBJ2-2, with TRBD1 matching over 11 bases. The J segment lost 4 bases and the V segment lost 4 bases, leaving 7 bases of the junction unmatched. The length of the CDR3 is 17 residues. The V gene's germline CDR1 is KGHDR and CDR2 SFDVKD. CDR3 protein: CATSDSDRGRSTGELFF. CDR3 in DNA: TGTGCCACCAGTGACTCGGACAGGGGGCGCAGCACCGGGGAGCTGTTTTTT.

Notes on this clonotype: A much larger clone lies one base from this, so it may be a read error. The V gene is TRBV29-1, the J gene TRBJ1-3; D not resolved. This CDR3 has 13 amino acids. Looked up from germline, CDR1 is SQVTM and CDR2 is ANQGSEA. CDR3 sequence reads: CSVGEIAGNTRYF. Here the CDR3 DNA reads TGCAGCGTTGGTGAGATCGCTGGAAACACCAGATATTTT.

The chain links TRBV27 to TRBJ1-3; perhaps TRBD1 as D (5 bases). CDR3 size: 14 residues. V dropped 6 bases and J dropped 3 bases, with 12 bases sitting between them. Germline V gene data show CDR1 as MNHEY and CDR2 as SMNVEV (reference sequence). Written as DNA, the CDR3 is TGTGCCAGCAGGTTACAGGACCGTGGAAACACCATATATTTT. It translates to CASRLQDRGNTIYF.

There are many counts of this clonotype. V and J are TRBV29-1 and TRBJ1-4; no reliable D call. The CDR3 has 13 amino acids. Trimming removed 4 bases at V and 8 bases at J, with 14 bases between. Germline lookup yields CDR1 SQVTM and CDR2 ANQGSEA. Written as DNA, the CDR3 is TGCAGCGTTGCCCCCCTGGTCGGCGAAAAACTGTTTTTT. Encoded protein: CSVAPLVGEKLFF.

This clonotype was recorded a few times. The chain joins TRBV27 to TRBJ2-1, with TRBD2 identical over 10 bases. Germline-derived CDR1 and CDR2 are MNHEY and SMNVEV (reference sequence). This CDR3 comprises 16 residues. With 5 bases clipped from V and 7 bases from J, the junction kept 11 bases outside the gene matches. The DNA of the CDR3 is TGTGCCAGCAGTATCCAGCGGGGGGGATATGGGAATGAGCAGTTCTTC. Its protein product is CASSIQRGGYGNEQFF.

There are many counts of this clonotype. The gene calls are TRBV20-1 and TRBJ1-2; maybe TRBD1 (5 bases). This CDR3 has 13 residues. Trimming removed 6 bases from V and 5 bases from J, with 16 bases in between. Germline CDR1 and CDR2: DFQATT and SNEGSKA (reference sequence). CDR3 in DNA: TGCAGTGCCTTGCGGGGGTTTTCGTATGGCTACACCTTC. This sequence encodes CSALRGFSYGYTF.

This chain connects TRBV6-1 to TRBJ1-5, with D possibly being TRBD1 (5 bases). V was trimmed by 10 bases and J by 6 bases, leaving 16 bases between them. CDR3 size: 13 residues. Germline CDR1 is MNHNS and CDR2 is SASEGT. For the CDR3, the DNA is TGTGCCACCCTAGACAGTCCCGGTCAGCCCCAGCATTTT. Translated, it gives CATLDSPGQPQHF.